One T cell receptor (beta chain) is described in this entry. What it binds is not known. Donors sampled were nominally healthy, though unrecorded immune exposures were likely. These data come from a study of cytomegalovirus exposure and HLA in healthy donors. Study conclusions and caveats: Productive status was seen about 90% or about 30% of the time for most TCR beta V segments in an earlier analysis.

Germline CDR1 SGHTA, CDR2 FQGNSA. Trimming left V 5 bases short and J 3 bases short, with 21 bases between. The CDR3 consists of 17 residues. PCR involved 60 Vbeta and 13 Jbeta primers. Sequencing was performed with immunoSEQ multiplex PCR; in TCRdb, only in-frame clones are kept and a portion is missing. The sample has about 120,000 clones, over 65% seen once. The sequenced sample was PBMCs. This rearrangement joins TRBV7-2 to TRBJ2-3, with a tentative D call TRBD1 (5 bases). The sequence was collected from a woman aged 25-40 years in good health and CMV-seronegative. The CDR3 here is CASSPEDKVYPTDTQYF. The CDR3 coding sequence is TGTGCCAGCAGCCCCGAGGACAAGGTTTATCCAACAGATACGCAGTATTTT.